These 21 T cell receptor beta chains were all obtained from the same sample, sequenced in a study of blood T cell repertoires in COVID-19. Assay: immunoSEQ multiplex PCR; the TCRdb copy retains only in-frame clones and omits some. The sample carries roughly 220,000 clones, 80% to 90% recorded once. What was sequenced was PBMCs or T cells enriched from blood (not recorded which). The receptor set was obtained from a woman aged 18-30 years in a cohort exposed to, infected with or recovered from COVID-19 (not recorded which).

The rearrangement uses TRBV6-5 and TRBJ2-1; D might be TRBD2 (7 bases). The ends were cut back, 7 bases at V and 3 bases at J, with 16 bases in the middle. CDR1 and CDR2 (germline): MNHEY, SVGAGI. This CDR3 spans 15 amino acids. CDR3 in DNA: TGTGCCAGCAACCCCAAGGGGGGGGACTACAATGAGCAGTTCTTC. Its translation is CASNPKGGDYNEQFF.

This chain connects TRBV27 to TRBJ1-5; D gene unclear. The V gene lost 0 bases and the J gene lost 8 bases, with 8 bases spanning the gap. The germline CDR1 and CDR2 sequences are MNHEY and SMNVEV (reference sequence). This CDR3 has 13 amino acids. Written as DNA, the CDR3 is TGTGCCAGCAGTTTATCCAACGAGGAGCCCCAGCATTTT. This gives the protein CASSLSNEEPQHF.

The J gene is TRBJ2-3, the V gene TRBV7-3; tentative D call: TRBD2 (6 bases). V lost 3 bases, J lost 0 bases, and 10 bases lay in between. Per the germline V gene, CDR1 is SGHTA and CDR2 is FQGTGA. CDR3 length: 15 residues. The DNA of the CDR3 is TGTGCCAGCAGCTTGTTAGCGGCTAGCACAGATACGCAGTATTTT. Its protein product is CASSLLAASTDTQYF.

Points on this clone: The junction and the germline gene differ at one end; a read error may be behind it. This chain joins TRBV7-2 and TRBJ2-1; D remains unclear. Germline V gene sequence: CDR1 SGHTA, CDR2 FQGNSA. The CDR3 consists of 13 residues. The CDR3 loop reads CASSSLSPPTHLF. The CDR3 DNA reads TGTGCCAGCAGCTCCTTATCACCCCCAACTCATCTCTTC.

The CDR3 DNA reads TGTGCCAGTAGTCTGGGCGGGGGCGACACAGATACGCAGTATTTT. Protein: CASSLGGGDTDTQYF. The V and J genes are TRBV19 and TRBJ2-3; perhaps TRBD2 as D (7 bases). From germline, CDR1 is LNHDA and CDR2 SQIVND (reference sequence). V was clipped by 5 bases and J by 2 bases, with 14 bases between them. The CDR3 is 15 amino acids.

The rearrangement links TRBV3-1 (or the pseudogene TRBV3-2) to TRBJ2-3; 11 bases line up with TRBD2. The germline gives CDR1 LGHDT, CDR2 YNNKEL (reference sequence). CDR3 size: 17 residues. J lost 1 base, V lost 1 base, and 4 bases had no gene match. The chain's CDR3 is CASSQVTSGVGTDTQYF. The CDR3 nucleotides are TGTGCCAGCAGCCAAGTGACTAGCGGGGTTGGCACAGATACGCAGTATTTT.

CDR3: CASNTGSNSPLHF. CDR3 sequence (DNA): TGTGCCAGCAACACAGGTTCCAATTCACCCCTCCACTTT. The V call is TRBV12-3 or TRBV12-4, the J call TRBJ1-6; TRBD1 might be the D (5 bases). This CDR3 region has 13 residues. Trimming took off 7 bases at V and 7 bases at J, with 11 bases between the two ends.

This chain links TRBV21-1 with TRBJ1-2; the table gives TRBD1 as D, unverified against the DNA. TRBV21-1 represents a pseudogene. The CDR3 contains 15 residues. This CDR3 is CASSGPTGFLNGYTF. CDR3 sequence (DNA): TGTGCCAGCAGCGGCCCGACAGGTTTTCTAAATGGCTACACCTTC.

This clone turned up a few times. The chain couples TRBV5-1 to TRBJ2-1; a weak D match, TRBD1 (6 bases). V was trimmed by 3 bases and J by 5 bases, leaving 9 bases between them. Per the germline V gene, CDR1 is SGHRS and CDR2 is YFSETQ. CDR3 length equals 13 residues. The DNA of the CDR3 is TGCGCCAGCAGCTCGACAGGTGACAATGAGCAGTTCTTC. This gives the protein CASSSTGDNEQFF.

The gene calls are TRBV19 and TRBJ1-2; TRBD1 matches 8 bases. This CDR3 region has 14 residues. Germline lookup yields CDR1 LNHDA and CDR2 SQIVND (reference sequence). Trimming took 5 bases from V and 12 from J; bases not matched to a gene: 14. The CDR3 sequence is CASSVWTGREVHTF. The DNA for the CDR3 is TGTGCCAGTAGTGTTTGGACAGGGAGGGAGGTTCACACCTTC.

The genes are TRBV3-1 (or the pseudogene TRBV3-2) and TRBJ1-5; D is perhaps TRBD1 (5 bases). The CDR3 extends over 15 amino acids. Germline assignment: CDR1 LGHDT and CDR2 YNNKEL (reference sequence). V gave up 0 bases and J gave up 6 bases, with 12 bases separating them. CDR3 residues: CASSQDPGRGQPQHF. The CDR3, as DNA: TGTGCCAGCAGCCAAGATCCCGGGAGGGGTCAGCCCCAGCATTTT.

This chain uses TRBV11-2 with TRBJ2-2; unclear D gene. Germline loops: CDR1 SGHAT, CDR2 FQNNGV. The CDR3 totals 16 residues. The ends were cut back, 5 bases at V and 0 bases at J, with 13 bases in the middle. CDR3: CASSLAPGSNTGELFF. CDR3 DNA sequence: TGTGCCAGCAGCCTTGCACCAGGATCGAACACCGGGGAGCTGTTTTTT.

V is TRBV9 and J is TRBJ1-2; TRBD1 matches at 11 bases. The CDR3 is 17 residues long. Trimming cost V 3 bases and J 3 bases; bases outside gene matches: 10. The germline V gene has CDR1 SGDLS and CDR2 YYNGEE. The chain's CDR3 is CASSGPTGQGAYYGYTF. The DNA of the CDR3 is TGTGCCAGCAGCGGACCTACCGGACAGGGGGCCTACTATGGCTACACCTTC.

V gene TRBV5-1 combines with J gene TRBJ1-6; D may be TRBD1 (6 bases). The germline V and J ends were trimmed by 1 base and 9 bases, with 14 bases remaining between them. Germline loops: CDR1 SGHRS, CDR2 YFSETQ. CDR3 length: 15 residues. The CDR3 loop is CASSLTTGFTSPLHF. The CDR3, as DNA: TGCGCCAGCAGCTTGACGACAGGATTTACTTCACCCCTCCACTTT.

The rearrangement uses TRBV5-4 and TRBJ1-2; 10 bases align to TRBD1. The CDR3 is 14 residues long. Germline V lookup: CDR1 SGHNT, CDR2 YYREEE (reference sequence). The V segment lost 4 bases and the J segment 3 bases; nucleotides outside the gene matches: 3. The CDR3 sequence is CASSPGQGDYGYTF. DNA of the CDR3: TGTGCCAGCAGCCCTGGACAGGGGGACTATGGCTACACCTTC.

This clone was counted many times. The gene calls are TRBV18 and TRBJ2-3; TRBD2 matches at 8 bases. The CDR3 totals 15 residues. Germline assignment: CDR1 KGHSH and CDR2 LQKENI. Unmatched junction bases numbered 5, after V lost 6 bases and J lost 0 bases. This CDR3 reads CASSGGDESTDTQYF. The CDR3 DNA reads TGTGCCAGCTCCGGGGGGGATGAGAGCACAGATACGCAGTATTTT.

The chain combines TRBV19 with TRBJ2-1, with 9 bases lining up with TRBD2. The CDR3 is 15 amino acids. In germline, CDR1 is LNHDA, CDR2 SQIVND (reference sequence). V was pared by 5 bases and J by 3 bases, with 5 bases of the junction left unmatched. CDR3 sequence reads: CASSVLLAGYNEQFF. The CDR3 bases are TGTGCCAGTAGTGTATTACTAGCGGGCTACAATGAGCAGTTCTTC.

The chain carries TRBV19 and TRBJ2-1; D is unresolved. The CDR3 covers 16 residues. Trimming removed 8 bases at V and 0 bases at J, with 17 bases between. Germline CDR1 and CDR2: LNHDA and SQIVND (reference sequence). CDR3 sequence: CASLPSPGSSYNEQFF. The CDR3 region has the DNA TGTGCCAGTCTGCCTTCTCCAGGTAGCTCCTACAATGAGCAGTTCTTC.

This clone was picked up one time. V and J are TRBV25-1 and TRBJ2-3, with 8 bases identical to TRBD2. V lost 3 bases to trimming and J lost 2 bases; unmatched junction nucleotides: 4. Germline V gives CDR1 MGHDK, CDR2 SYGVNS. The length of the CDR3 is 15 residues. DNA of the CDR3: TGTGCCAGCAGTGACCAGCGGGGGTACACAGATACGCAGTATTTT. Protein: CASSDQRGYTDTQYF.

In DNA, the CDR3 is TGTGCCAGCAGTCCCCGGTGGGATACGCAGTATTTT. It is translated as CASSPRWDTQYF. The chain couples TRBV27 to TRBJ2-3; D remains ambiguous. The ends were cut back, 5 bases at V and 6 bases at J, with 9 bases in the middle. The CDR3 covers 12 residues. Germline V lookup: CDR1 MNHEY, CDR2 SMNVEV (reference sequence).

The V and J genes are TRBV3-1 (or the pseudogene TRBV3-2) and TRBJ1-1; TRBD1 matches at 12 bases. The V gene end was trimmed by 4 bases and the J gene end by 7 bases; junction bases not matched to a gene: 4. The CDR3 loop spans 14 amino acids. From germline, CDR1 is LGHDT and CDR2 YNNKEL (reference sequence). The CDR3: CASSPGTGGGEAFF. CDR3 in DNA: TGTGCCAGCAGCCCCGGGACAGGGGGCGGTGAAGCTTTCTTT.